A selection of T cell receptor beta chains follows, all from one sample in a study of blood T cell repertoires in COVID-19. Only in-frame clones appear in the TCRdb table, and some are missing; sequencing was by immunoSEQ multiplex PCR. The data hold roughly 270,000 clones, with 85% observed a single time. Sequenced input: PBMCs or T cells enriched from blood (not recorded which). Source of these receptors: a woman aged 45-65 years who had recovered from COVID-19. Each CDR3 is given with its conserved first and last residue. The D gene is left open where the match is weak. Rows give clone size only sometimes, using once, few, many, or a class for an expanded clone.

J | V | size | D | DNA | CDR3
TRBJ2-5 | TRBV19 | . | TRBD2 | TGTGCCAGTAGTATATCGGGGGGGCGTGAGACCCAGTACTTC | CASSISGGRETQYF
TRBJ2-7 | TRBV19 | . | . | TGTGCCAGTAGTATATTCGCGGGTGATATCTCCTACGAGCAGTACTTC | CASSIFAGDISYEQYF
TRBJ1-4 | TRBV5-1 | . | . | TGCGCCAGCAGCTTGGGGCAGTCTGATAATGAAAAACTGTTTTTT | CASSLGQSDNEKLFF
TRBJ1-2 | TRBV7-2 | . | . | TGTGCCAGCAGCTCCCAATTGATAGAAAGGGGCCGCGGCTACACCTTC | CASSSQLIERGRGYTF
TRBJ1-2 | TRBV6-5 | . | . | TGTGCCAGCACCCCCACGGGGGGGAGGACTGGCTACACCTTC | CASTPTGGRTGYTF
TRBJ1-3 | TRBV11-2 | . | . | TGTGCCAGCAGCTTAGTTGCGGATTCTGGAAACACCATATATTTT | CASSLVADSGNTIYF
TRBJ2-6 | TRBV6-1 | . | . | TGTGCCAGCAGTGAGGGACTGTTCTCTGGGGCCAACGTCCTGACTTTC | CASSEGLFSGANVLTF
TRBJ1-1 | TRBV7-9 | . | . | TGTGCCAGCAGCAATCAGGGTTACACTGAAGCTTTCTTT | CASSNQGYTEAFF
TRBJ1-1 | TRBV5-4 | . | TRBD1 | TGTGCCAGCAGACAGGGGTTTTTGAACACTGAAGCTTTCTTT | CASRQGFLNTEAFF
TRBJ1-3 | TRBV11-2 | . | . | TGTGCCAGCAGCTCCTTCAAATTACCGGGGTCCTCTGGAAACACCATATATTTT | CASSSFKLPGSSGNTIYF
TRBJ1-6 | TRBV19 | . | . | TGTGCCAGTAGTATGCAGGGGCAGGGTTCACCCCTCCACTTT | CASSMQGQGSPLHF
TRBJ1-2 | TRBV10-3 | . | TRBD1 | TGTGCCACCAAGGGGGTTATGACAGGGTTAAACTATGGCTACACCTTC | CATKGVMTGLNYGYTF
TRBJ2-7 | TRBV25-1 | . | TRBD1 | TGTGCCAGCGCCAATTCCGGGACAGGGGGTTACTACGAGCAGTACTTC | CASANSGTGGYYEQYF
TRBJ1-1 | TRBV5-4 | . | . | TGTGCCAGCAGCTTGCCCGGGACTGAAGCTTTCTTT | CASSLPGTEAFF
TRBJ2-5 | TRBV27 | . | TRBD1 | TGTGCCAGCAGTATCCGAAACAGGGGAATGGTGGAGACCCAGTACTTC | CASSIRNRGMVETQYF
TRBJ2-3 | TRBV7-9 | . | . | TGTGCCAGCAGCTTAGCGGGGGACAAGAGGACAGATACGCAGTATTTT | CASSLAGDKRTDTQYF
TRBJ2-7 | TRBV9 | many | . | TGTGCCAGCAGCATAAACAGGGAATTTGGGGCGCAGTACTTC | CASSINREFGAQYF
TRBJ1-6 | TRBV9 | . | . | TGTGCCAGCAGCGCCCTGGACACAACCCGTAGTAATTCACCCCTCCACTTT | CASSALDTTRSNSPLHF
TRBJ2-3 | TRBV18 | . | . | TGTGCCAGCTCACCATCTCTAACAGATACGCAGTATTTT | CASSPSLTDTQYF
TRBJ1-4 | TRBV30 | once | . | TGTGCCTATACGTGGGGGCTGACTAATGAAAAACTGTTTTTT | CAYTWGLTNEKLFF
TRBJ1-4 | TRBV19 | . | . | TGTGCCAGTAGTATAATGGCACCGAATGAAAAACTGTTTTTT | CASSIMAPNEKLFF
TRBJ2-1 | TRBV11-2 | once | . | TGTGCCAGCAGCCAGCGGCCGACAGGCGAGCAGTTCTTC | CASSQRPTGEQFF
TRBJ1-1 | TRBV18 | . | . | TGTGCCAGCTCAAACCCCCCGGGGAACACTGAAGCTTTCTTT | CASSNPPGNTEAFF
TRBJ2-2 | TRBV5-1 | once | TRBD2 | TGCGCCAGCAGCCGTTCGGGCGGGGGAAACACCGGGGAGCTGTTTTTT | CASSRSGGGNTGELFF
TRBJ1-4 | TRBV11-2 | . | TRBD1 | TGTGCCAGCAGCTTCGGGACAGGGATTGGGGAAAAACTGTTTTTT | CASSFGTGIGEKLFF
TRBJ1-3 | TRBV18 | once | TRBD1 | TGTGCCAGCTCACCCCAGCAAGGAACAGGGGTGGCGAACACCATATATTTT | CASSPQQGTGVANTIYF
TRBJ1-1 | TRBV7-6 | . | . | TGTGCCAGCAGCTTAGCGCTGGGGGCAGGTGAAGCTTTCTTT | CASSLALGAGEAFF
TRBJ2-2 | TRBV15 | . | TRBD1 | TGTGCCACCAGCAGACGACAGGGGGCGAACACCGGGGAGCTGTTTTTT | CATSRRQGANTGELFF
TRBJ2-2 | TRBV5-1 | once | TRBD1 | TGCGCCAGCAGCTGGACAGGGGACACCGGGGAGCTGTTTTTT | CASSWTGDTGELFF
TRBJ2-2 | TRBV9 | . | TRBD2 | TGTGCCAGCAGCGTAGGAGCGGGGGGGCCTTCCGGGGAGCTGTTTTTT | CASSVGAGGPSGELFF
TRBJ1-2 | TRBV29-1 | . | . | TGCAGCTCCCGCTCGCAGGGCCATGGCTACACCTTC | CSSRSQGHGYTF
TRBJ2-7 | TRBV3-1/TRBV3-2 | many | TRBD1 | TGTGCCAGCAGCCAAGTAACTACAGGGGGATCCGAGCAGTACTTC | CASSQVTTGGSEQYF
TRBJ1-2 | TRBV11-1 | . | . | TGTGCCAGCAGCCTAACGGGCCCCGGGGGTAGCTATGGCTACACCTTC | CASSLTGPGGSYGYTF
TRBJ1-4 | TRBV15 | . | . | TGTGCCACCAGCCCAAACCTTATACAGGGCAATGAAAAACTGTTTTTT | CATSPNLIQGNEKLFF
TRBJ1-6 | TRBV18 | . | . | TGTGCCAGCTCATTGGAGAGCTCCTATAATTCACCCCTCCACTTT | CASSLESSYNSPLHF
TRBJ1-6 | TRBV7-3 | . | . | TGTGCCAGCAGCTTAACGTCCGATTCACCCCTCCACTTT | CASSLTSDSPLHF
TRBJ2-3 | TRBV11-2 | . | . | TGTGCCAGCAGCCTTCAACGGGGGTTCACAGATACGCAGTATTTT | CASSLQRGFTDTQYF
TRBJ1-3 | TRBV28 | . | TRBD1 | TGTGCCAGTCTAGGGGGCGCTGGAAACACCATATATTTT | CASLGGAGNTIYF
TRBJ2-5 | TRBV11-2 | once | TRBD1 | TGTGCCAGCAGCTTTAACAGGGGAGATGAGACCCAGTACTTC | CASSFNRGDETQYF